Shown below are 22 T cell receptor beta chains from a single sample sequenced in a study of identical twins. Each CDR3 protein is one row after TCRdb ran MiXCR on the 5' RACE reads. The table records about 570,000 distinct CDR3 sequences, roughly 9.9% of them present only once. These data are also associated with another study on yellow fever vaccine responses in identical twins.

Sequencing was done on a sample of PBMCs. The receptors were sampled from a young woman in good health.

V and J are TRBV13 and TRBJ2-2, with TRBD1 matching over 9 bases. Germline V CDR1 and CDR2: PRHDT, FYEKMQ (reference sequence). The V segment lost 8 bases and the J segment 6 bases; nucleotides outside the gene matches: 7. The CDR3 runs to 14 residues. The CDR3 nucleotides are TGTGCCAGCCGGGGGACAGGGTCTCCCGGGGAGCTGTTTTTT. Amino acid sequence: CASRGTGSPGELFF.

The sample holds a few counts of this clonotype. This chain links TRBV20-1 with TRBJ2-5; TRBD2 is a possible D gene (6 bases). Looked up from germline, CDR1 is DFQATT and CDR2 is SNEGSKA (reference sequence). V dropped 1 base and J dropped 4 bases, with 13 bases sitting between them. The CDR3 consists of 14 residues. CDR3 DNA sequence: TGCAGTGCTAGAGTTCCCGGGGGAGGAGAGACCCAGTACTTC. It encodes CSARVPGGGETQYF.

This clonotype was found a few times. CDR3 DNA: TGTGCCAGCAGCTACACTTGGGGACAGGGCATAGCCAAAAACATTCAGTACTTC. The encoded protein is CASSYTWGQGIAKNIQYF. V is TRBV6-2 or TRBV6-3 and J is TRBJ2-4, with 9 bases fitting TRBD1. V lost 6 bases, J lost 0 bases, and 12 bases stayed unmatched. The CDR3 has 18 residues. Germline loops: CDR1 MNHEY, CDR2 SVGEGT.

This clonotype was detected a few times. CDR3 sequence reads: CASSRRAGGLYEQYF. CDR3 nucleotide sequence: TGTGCCAGCAGCCGCCGAGCCGGGGGCCTCTACGAGCAGTACTTC. V usage is TRBV3-1 and J usage is TRBJ2-7; D may correspond to TRBD1 or TRBD2 (6 bases each). The CDR3 has 15 residues. In germline, CDR1 is LGHDT, CDR2 YNNKEL (reference sequence). Trimming left V 4 bases short and J 3 bases short, with 16 bases between.

The gene calls are TRBV6-2 or TRBV6-3 and TRBJ2-7; maybe TRBD2 (5 bases). V was cut by 6 bases and J by 6 bases, with 12 bases left in between. The CDR3 runs to 12 residues. CDR1 and CDR2 (germline): MNHEY, SVGEGT. CDR3 in DNA: TGTGCCAGCAGCCCCTACCGGGGCGAGCAGTACTTC. Protein product: CASSPYRGEQYF.

V usage is TRBV5-1 and J usage is TRBJ2-1, with D possibly matching TRBD2 (6 bases). Germline CDR1 reads SGHRS; CDR2 reads YFSETQ. Between the trimmed V and J ends, which lost 4 bases and 3 bases, there was a span of 14 bases. The CDR3 spans 15 residues. CDR3 protein: CASSEQSSDYNEQFF. The DNA for the CDR3 is TGCGCCAGCAGCGAACAGTCTAGCGACTACAATGAGCAGTTCTTC.

This chain connects TRBV12-3 or TRBV12-4 to TRBJ2-3, with 10 bases lining up with TRBD2. The CDR3 covers 17 residues. V gave up 3 bases and J gave up 4 bases; unmatched junction bases: 10. For the CDR3, the DNA is TGTGCCAGCAGTTTCCCGACGAGCGGGGGGGCAGCAGATACGCAGTATTTT. It translates to CASSFPTSGGAADTQYF.

This clonotype was detected ten times or more. The chain has TRBV24-1 and TRBJ2-4; D is perhaps TRBD1 or TRBD2 (7 bases each). In germline, CDR1 is KGHDR, CDR2 SFDVKD. The CDR3 is 15 amino acids. V was cut by 7 bases and J by 4 bases, with 16 bases left in between. The CDR3 region has the DNA TGTGCCACCAGCCAGGGGGGGACGGAAAAAAACATTCAGTACTTC. This translates into CATSQGGTEKNIQYF.

This clonotype has a count of ten or more. The chain employs TRBV7-9 and TRBJ2-3, with TRBD2 identical over 7 bases. CDR1 is SEHNR and CDR2 is FQNEAQ in the germline V gene (reference sequence). Unmatched junction bases numbered 6, after V lost 0 bases and J lost 0 bases. This CDR3 spans 17 amino acids. The CDR3 loop is CASSLAKAGPSTDTQYF. DNA for the CDR3: TGTGCCAGCAGCTTAGCGAAAGCGGGGCCTAGCACAGATACGCAGTATTTT. Complete variable domain (other parts from reference TRBV7-9 and TRBJ2-3): DTGVSQNPRHKITKRGQNVTFRCDPISEHNRLYWYRQTLGQGPEFLTYFQNEAQLEKSRLLSDRFSAERPKGSFSTLEIQRTEQGDSAMYLCASSLAKAGPSTDTQYFGPGTRLTVL.

This clonotype was recorded a few times. V is TRBV5-5 and J is TRBJ2-5; D is unclear. The CDR3 is 11 residues long. The V end lost 6 bases, the J end lost 2 bases, and 5 bases lay between the germline ends. Germline V gene lookup returns CDR1 SGHKS and CDR2 YYEKEE (reference sequence). The CDR3 here is CASTAQETQYF. In nucleotides, the CDR3 is TGTGCCAGCACTGCGCAAGAGACCCAGTACTTC. The full variable domain, with the rest looked up from reference TRBV5-5 and TRBJ2-5, is DAGVTQSPTHLIKTRGQQVTLRCSPISGHKSVSWYQQVLGQGPQFIFQYYEKEERGRGNFPDRFSARQFPNYSSELNVNALLLGDSALYLCASTAQETQYFGPGTRLLVL.

This clonotype was seen only a few times. The J gene is TRBJ1-1, the V gene TRBV20-1; D is ambiguous. CDR1 DFQATT and CDR2 SNEGSKA come from the germline V gene (reference sequence). The CDR3 is 11 residues long. Trimming pared 3 bases from V and 3 bases from J, leaving 5 bases between. CDR3 DNA sequence: TGCAGTGCTAGCCCTCACACTGAAGCTTTCTTT. It translates to CSASPHTEAFF.

To note about this clonotype: The junction and the germline gene differ at one end; a read error may be behind it. The chain has TRBV15 and TRBJ2-7, with TRBD2 matching over 8 bases. The CDR3 is made up of 15 amino acids. CDR1 and CDR2 (germline): LNHNV, YYDKDF (reference sequence). As DNA, the CDR3 is TGTGCCACCAGCAGAGATAGGACTAGCTCCGACGAGCAGTACTTC. This encodes CATSRDRTSSDEQYF.

The V and J genes are TRBV5-6 and TRBJ2-5, with D maybe TRBD1 (6 bases). The CDR3 runs to 15 residues. CDR1 SGHDT and CDR2 YYEEEE come from the germline V gene. The V and J ends lost 7 bases and 1 base respectively, with 17 bases between them. The DNA of the CDR3 is TGTGCCAGCCATCTCCGGTTAGGGGGCCAAGAGACCCAGTACTTC. Protein sequence: CASHLRLGGQETQYF.

This clonotype was recorded many times. Germline is not matched at one junction end, which may reflect a read error. The chain has TRBV18 and TRBJ2-5, with 7 bases lining up with TRBD1. This CDR3 spans 13 amino acids. CDR1 is KGHSH, CDR2 LQKENI, per germline. The CDR3 sequence is CASSPSGGETQYF. CDR3 nucleotides: TGCGCCAGCAGTCCCTCAGGGGGAGAGACCCAGTACTTC. Combining the CDR3 with reference TRBV18 and TRBJ2-5 gives the whole variable domain NAGVMQNPRHLVRRRGQEARLRCSPMKGHSHVYWYRQLPEEGLKFMVYLQKENIIDESGMPKERFSAEFPKEGPSILRIQQVVRGDSAAYFCASSPSGGETQYFGPGTRLLVL.

The V and J genes are TRBV5-1 and TRBJ2-7, with TRBD2 matching 15 bases. After removal of 4 bases from V and 1 base from J, the junction contained 3 bases not matched to a gene. Per the germline V gene, CDR1 is SGHRS and CDR2 is YFSETQ. The CDR3 has 16 residues. The CDR3 region is CASSPGTSGGSYEQYF. The CDR3 DNA reads TGCGCCAGCAGCCCGGGGACTAGCGGGGGGTCCTACGAGCAGTACTTC.

V gene TRBV28 combines with J gene TRBJ2-7, with 11 bases fitting TRBD2. The V segment lost 6 bases and the J segment 4 bases; nucleotides outside the gene matches: 11. The germline V gene has CDR1 MDHEN and CDR2 SYDVKM. This CDR3 has 16 residues. CDR3 nucleotides: TGTGCCAGCAGCCCTCGGGGTAGCGGGAGGGGATACGAGCAGTACTTC. It is translated as CASSPRGSGRGYEQYF.

Turning to this clonotype: At one end, the junction sequence differs from germline, possibly due to a read error. The rearrangement uses TRBV12-3 or TRBV12-4 and TRBJ2-1; D is possibly TRBD1 or TRBD2 (5 bases each). The CDR3 runs 17 residues. CDR3 in amino acids: CACSRIGHGKTYNEQFF. The CDR3 DNA reads as TGTGCCTGCAGCCGAATCGGACACGGGAAAACCTACAATGAGCAGTTCTTC.

The chain links TRBV29-1 to TRBJ2-7, with 10 nucleotides matching TRBD1. The ends lost 2 bases at V and 4 bases at J; junction bases unmatched: 8. Germline loops: CDR1 SQVTM, CDR2 ANQGSEA. This CDR3 has 15 residues. This chain's CDR3 is CSVESGQGVSYEQYF. The DNA of the CDR3 is TGCAGCGTTGAAAGTGGACAGGGGGTTTCGTACGAGCAGTACTTC.

This clonotype showed up many times. The J gene is TRBJ2-5, the V gene TRBV4-3, with D perhaps matching TRBD2 (6 bases). V was clipped by 1 base and J by 1 base, with 10 bases between them. CDR1 and CDR2 from the germline V gene are LGHNA and YSLEER. There are 15 residues in the CDR3. The CDR3 spells CASSQVLASQETQYF. In nucleotides, the CDR3 is TGCGCCAGCAGCCAAGTACTAGCCTCCCAAGAGACCCAGTACTTC.

In this sample, this clonotype turned up a few times. The chain couples TRBV4-2 to TRBJ2-6; no firm D call. From germline, CDR1 is LGHNA and CDR2 YNFKEQ. CDR3 size: 17 residues. V lost 1 base, J lost 0 bases, and 10 bases lay in between. The chain's CDR3 is CASSQGTASSGANVLTF. In DNA, the CDR3 is TGTGCCAGCAGCCAAGGGACGGCGAGCTCTGGGGCCAACGTCCTGACTTTC.

V and J are TRBV7-2 and TRBJ2-5, with D unresolved. The length of the CDR3 is 14 residues. CDR1 and CDR2 (germline): SGHTA, FQGNSA. The V end was cut by 5 bases, the J end by 5 bases, with 15 bases between. The CDR3 protein is CASSPISLRETQYF. Here the CDR3 DNA reads TGTGCCAGCAGCCCCATTTCCCTTCGGGAGACCCAGTACTTC.

The V call is TRBV5-5, the J call TRBJ2-2; 8 bases are a match to TRBD2. CDR3 length equals 17 residues. The V gene end was trimmed by 0 bases and the J gene end by 4 bases; junction bases not matched to a gene: 8. Germline V gene sequence: CDR1 SGHKS, CDR2 YYEKEE (reference sequence). The CDR3 spells CASSLGLAGGVTGELFF. The DNA of the CDR3 is TGTGCCAGCAGCTTGGGTCTGGCGGGGGGCGTCACCGGGGAGCTGTTTTTT.